The 26 T cell receptor beta chains given below trace back to one sample, sequenced in a study of vaccination effects on CD4 cells after COVID-19. Produced via immunoSEQ multiplex PCR; TCRdb's table is partial and in-frame only. This sample has tens of thousands of clones, with roughly 74% found just once. Once cultured for approximately eleven days, the cells underwent separation to obtain CD4+ T cells. All study participants received two doses of BNT162b2 or mRNA-1273 vaccine. No antigen is known for these receptors. The sequencing used CD4+ T cells from PBMCs cultured without peptide, collected after COVID-19 vaccination. All receptors derive from a human donor who received a COVID-19 vaccine.

V is TRBV9 and J is TRBJ2-3; D might be TRBD2 (5 bases). CDR3 length: 15 residues. CDR1 is SGDLS, CDR2 YYNGEE, per germline. The V end was cut by 7 bases, the J end by 0 bases, with 15 bases between. CDR3 loop: CASDPEAVSTDTQYF. CDR3 in DNA: TGTGCCAGCGATCCGGAGGCAGTGAGCACAGATACGCAGTATTTT.

V and J are TRBV18 and TRBJ2-1; unclear D gene. V was clipped by 3 bases and J by 6 bases, with 15 bases between them. The CDR3 has 15 amino acids. The germline CDR1 and CDR2 sequences are KGHSH and LQKENI. The CDR3 spells CASSPPLLAINEQFF. In DNA form, the CDR3 reads TGTGCCAGCTCACCTCCCCTCCTGGCCATCAATGAGCAGTTCTTC.

This rearrangement joins TRBV30 to TRBJ1-6, with a weak D call TRBD1 (6 bases). From germline, CDR1 is GTSNPN and CDR2 SVGIG (reference sequence). CDR3 length: 15 residues. V was pared by 0 bases and J by 5 bases, with 11 bases between. CDR3 in DNA: TGTGCCTGGAGTGTACCAGGACAGCATAATTCACCCCTCCACTTT. This gives the protein CAWSVPGQHNSPLHF.

The chain links TRBV4-2 to TRBJ1-6, with D maybe TRBD1 (5 bases). CDR1 and CDR2 from the germline V gene are LGHNA and YNFKEQ. Trimming took 0 bases from V and 8 from J, leaving 14 bases between them. The CDR3 spans 16 residues. CDR3 sequence reads: CASSQDRGMGDSPLHF. As DNA, the CDR3 is TGTGCCAGCAGCCAAGATCGAGGGATGGGGGATTCACCCCTCCACTTT.

DNA for the CDR3: TGTGCCAGCAGCTCAGTAAGGACAGGTAACGCCTACGAGCAGTACTTC. Amino acid sequence: CASSSVRTGNAYEQYF. This chain joins TRBV7-9 and TRBJ2-7; TRBD1 matches 7 bases. Germline V gene data show CDR1 as SEHNR and CDR2 as FQNEAQ (reference sequence). CDR3 length equals 16 residues. V gave up 4 bases and J gave up 2 bases; unmatched junction bases: 11.

J is TRBJ1-2 and V is TRBV5-4, with D unresolved. V lost 1 base and J lost 1, with 8 bases in between. The CDR3 totals 14 residues. Germline-derived CDR1 and CDR2 are SGHNT and YYREEE (reference sequence). CDR3 residues: CASSLNQDNYGYTF. The CDR3 nucleotides are TGTGCCAGCAGCTTGAACCAGGATAACTATGGCTACACCTTC. The variable domain in full, completed from reference TRBV5-4 and TRBJ1-2, reads ETGVTQSPTHLIKTRGQQVTLRCSSQSGHNTVSWYQQALGQGPQFIFQYYREEENGRGNFPPRFSGLQFPNYSSELNVNALELDDSALYLCASSLNQDNYGYTFGSGTRLTVV.

The chain combines TRBV7-8 with TRBJ1-3; 9 bases agree with TRBD1. With V trimmed by 4 bases and J by 4 bases, 8 bases remained unmatched. The CDR3 spans 16 residues. Looked up from germline, CDR1 is SGHVS and CDR2 is FQNEAQ. The CDR3: CASSSMGQGRGNTIYF. CDR3 nucleotides: TGTGCCAGCAGCTCCATGGGACAGGGTAGAGGAAACACCATATATTTT.

The rearrangement uses TRBV5-5 and TRBJ1-2, with a possible D match to TRBD1 (5 bases). Germline CDR1 and CDR2: SGHKS and YYEKEE (reference sequence). This CDR3 comprises 15 residues. V lost 3 bases and J lost 4, with 16 bases in between. CDR3 sequence: CASSSTIGGGYGYTF. DNA of the CDR3: TGTGCCAGCAGCTCCACAATCGGGGGGGGCTATGGCTACACCTTC.

This sequence joins TRBV5-5 and TRBJ1-5; possible D gene TRBD1, 6 bases. Germline V gene sequence: CDR1 SGHKS, CDR2 YYEKEE (reference sequence). CDR3 length equals 17 residues. Between the trimmed V and J ends, which lost 4 bases and 1 base, there was a span of 18 bases. CDR3 coding DNA: TGTGCCAGCAGCACCTTAGGGGGGGACGGGAGCAATCAGCCCCAGCATTTT. Residues: CASSTLGGDGSNQPQHF.

The J gene is TRBJ2-5, the V gene TRBV20-1; D remains unclear. This CDR3 has 10 residues. Trimming cost V 3 bases and J 5 bases, with 4 bases left between them. Germline V lookup: CDR1 DFQATT, CDR2 SNEGSKA (reference sequence). The DNA for the CDR3 is TGCAGTGCTAGGGGGGAGACCCAGTACTTC. Amino acids: CSARGETQYF.

The chain employs TRBV3-1 (or the pseudogene TRBV3-2) and TRBJ2-5; D call uncertain. The germline V and J ends were trimmed by 5 bases and 1 base, with 26 bases remaining between them. The CDR3 is 19 residues long. Germline V CDR1 and CDR2: LGHDT, YNNKEL (reference sequence). CDR3 sequence (DNA): TGTGCCAGCAGCTTTCGTTTATTGGGAAGCCCTGACCGCCAAGAGACCCAGTACTTC. Residues: CASSFRLLGSPDRQETQYF.

The chain combines TRBV30 with TRBJ2-1; a possible D gene is TRBD2 (6 bases). The CDR3 contains 16 residues. Germline CDR1 and CDR2: GTSNPN and SVGIG (reference sequence). V was clipped by 0 bases and J by 2 bases, with 14 bases between them. The CDR3 DNA is TGTGCCTGGAGTGTAGTAAGGACTATCGCCTACAATGAGCAGTTCTTC. This translates into CAWSVVRTIAYNEQFF.

The chain joins TRBV6-5 to TRBJ2-7; 8 bases agree with TRBD1. The CDR3 spans 14 residues. In germline, CDR1 is MNHEY, CDR2 SVGAGI. Trimming removed 8 bases from V and 4 bases from J; junction bases left unmatched: 10. This chain's CDR3 is CASGGDRNPYEQYF. CDR3 DNA: TGTGCCAGCGGAGGGGACAGGAACCCTTACGAGCAGTACTTC.

The J gene is TRBJ1-6, the V gene TRBV4-3; D is ambiguous. The germline CDR1 and CDR2 sequences are LGHNA and YSLEER. The V end was cut by 0 bases, the J end by 4 bases, with 7 bases between. The CDR3 extends over 15 amino acids. The CDR3 sequence: CASSQEVSYNSPLHF. CDR3 in DNA: TGCGCCAGCAGCCAAGAGGTCTCGTATAATTCACCCCTCCACTTT.

V usage is TRBV11-3 and J usage is TRBJ2-1, with 7 bases identical to TRBD2. CDR3 size: 13 residues. CDR1 SGHNT and CDR2 YENEEA come from the germline V gene. With V trimmed by 2 bases and J by 8 bases, 3 bases remained unmatched. The chain's CDR3 is CASSLSSGHEQFF. CDR3 bases: TGTGCCAGCAGCTTAAGTAGCGGGCATGAGCAGTTCTTC.

This clone was seen a handful of times. The chain carries TRBV6-2 or TRBV6-3 and TRBJ2-2; a possible D gene is TRBD1 (6 bases). The germline gives CDR1 MNHEY, CDR2 SVGEGT. Trimming took off 6 bases at V and 3 bases at J, with 11 bases between the two ends. The CDR3 has 14 residues. The CDR3 DNA reads as TGTGCCAGCAGCAAGGACAGCTACACCGGGGAGCTGTTTTTT. Its protein product is CASSKDSYTGELFF.

This chain joins TRBV25-1 and TRBJ1-3, with a possible D match to TRBD1 (5 bases). Between the trimmed V and J ends, which lost 7 bases and 4 bases, there was a span of 17 bases. Germline V gene sequence: CDR1 MGHDK, CDR2 SYGVNS. There are 15 residues in the CDR3. The CDR3: CASTPPGLSGNTIYF. As DNA, the CDR3 is TGTGCCAGCACTCCCCCGGGGCTTTCAGGAAACACCATATATTTT.

CDR3: CASSLASGTAPYEQYF. CDR3 nucleotides: TGCGCCAGCAGCTTGGCCTCCGGGACAGCCCCCTACGAGCAGTACTTC. The chain uses TRBV5-1 and TRBJ2-7; 7 bases map to TRBD1. The V gene end was trimmed by 0 bases and the J gene end by 2 bases; junction bases not matched to a gene: 8. The germline CDR1 and CDR2 sequences are SGHRS and YFSETQ. This CDR3 contains 16 residues.

The chain joins TRBV10-3 to TRBJ2-1; 7 bases align to TRBD1. The CDR3 loop spans 12 amino acids. CDR1 and CDR2 (germline): ENHRY, SYGVKD. Trimming took 3 bases from V and 7 from J; bases not matched to a gene: 0. CDR3 nucleotide sequence: TGTGCCATCAGTGACAGGGGGAATGAGCAGTTCTTC. Translated: CAISDRGNEQFF.

The rearrangement links TRBV2 to TRBJ2-2, with TRBD1 matching 12 bases. V shed 4 bases, J shed 0 bases, and the junction held 6 bases outside the gene matches. Germline V CDR1 and CDR2: SNHLY, FYNNEI. CDR3 size: 18 residues. The CDR3 DNA follows: TGTGCCAGCAGTGTATCCGGGACAGGGGGCCCGAACACCGGGGAGCTGTTTTTT. Protein product: CASSVSGTGGPNTGELFF.

This clone was counted a few times. V is TRBV3-1 (or the pseudogene TRBV3-2) and J is TRBJ2-2; 10 bases fit TRBD2. CDR1 LGHDT and CDR2 YNNKEL come from the germline V gene (reference sequence). V trimming: 0 bases; J trimming: 7 bases; junction bases outside the gene matches: 2. The CDR3 runs to 15 residues. CDR3 sequence (DNA): TGTGCCAGCAGCCAAGAAGCGGGAGGGATCGGGGAGCTGTTTTTT. Translated: CASSQEAGGIGELFF.

This clone was seen more than once but under ten times. This rearrangement joins TRBV5-1 to TRBJ2-2; TRBD1 aligns across 11 bases. V lost 5 bases to trimming and J lost 5 bases; unmatched junction nucleotides: 2. Germline V lookup: CDR1 SGHRS, CDR2 YFSETQ. The CDR3 is made up of 14 amino acids. This CDR3 reads CASRGQGGTGELFF. The DNA of the CDR3 is TGCGCCAGCAGGGGACAGGGGGGAACCGGGGAGCTGTTTTTT.

This clone was found a few times. The genes are TRBV19 and TRBJ1-1, with TRBD1 identical over 9 bases. V dropped 5 bases and J dropped 4; count of bases not matched to a gene: 8. The CDR3 extends over 15 amino acids. Germline lookup yields CDR1 LNHDA and CDR2 SQIVND (reference sequence). CDR3 loop: CASSPETGGSTEAFF. In nucleotides, the CDR3 is TGTGCCAGTAGTCCGGAGACAGGGGGGAGCACTGAAGCTTTCTTT.

The chain combines TRBV19 with TRBJ2-3; possibly TRBD2 for D (6 bases). V was trimmed by 7 bases and J by 4 bases, leaving 18 bases between them. Germline assignment: CDR1 LNHDA and CDR2 SQIVND (reference sequence). The CDR3 totals 15 residues. CDR3 in amino acids: CASTMGGIGADTQYF. CDR3 DNA sequence: TGTGCCAGTACGATGGGAGGAATCGGGGCAGATACGCAGTATTTT. Variable domain in full (rest from reference TRBV19 and TRBJ2-3): DGGITQSPKYLFRKEGQNVTLSCEQNLNHDAMYWYRQDPGQGLRLIYYSQIVNDFQKGDIAEGYSVSREKKESFPLTVTSAQKNPTAFYLCASTMGGIGADTQYFGPGTRLTVL.

This chain links TRBV28 with TRBJ2-7; no clear D. Germline CDR1 reads MDHEN; CDR2 reads SYDVKM. This CDR3 region has 15 residues. Trimming stripped 1 base from V and 3 bases from J, with 13 bases between. The CDR3, as DNA: TGTGCCAGCAGTTTATTTGGTCAGATAGTCTACGAGCAGTACTTC. Residues: CASSLFGQIVYEQYF.

V and J are TRBV2 and TRBJ1-6; D gene uncertain. The germline V and J ends were trimmed by 1 base and 7 bases, with 11 bases remaining between them. CDR1 and CDR2 (germline): SNHLY, FYNNEI. The CDR3 has 15 amino acids. The CDR3 reads CASSEGPRQNSPLHF. The CDR3 DNA follows: TGTGCCAGCAGTGAAGGTCCCAGACAAAATTCACCCCTCCACTTT.